This is a list of T cell receptor beta chains from one sample in a study of response to subunit inactivated influenza vaccine. TCRdb re-derived calls from the RT-PCR reads in MiXCR, one entry per CDR3 protein. The sample gives a few hundred thousand distinct CDR3 sequences, less than 25% of which show up once; roughly 10% is in the top ten. Sequences were derived from PBMCs from blood, sampled about 20 months after vaccination. Every receptor here comes from a man aged 45 to 70 who received an inactivated influenza vaccine. Both conserved end residues are part of each CDR3. Each record gives: D gene, J gene, clone size, V gene, CDR3 protein, CDR3 DNA. The D gene is left open where the match is weak. Expanded clones are given a class, and other clones once, few, many or no size at all.

D gene: -
J gene: TRBJ2-1
clone size: few
V gene: TRBV19
CDR3 protein: CASSDSWSYNEQFF
CDR3 DNA: TGTGCCAGTAGTGATAGCTGGTCCTACAATGAGCAGTTCTTC

D gene: TRBD2
J gene: TRBJ2-1
clone size: -
V gene: TRBV3-1
CDR3 protein: CASSPTLGAGVRIEQFF
CDR3 DNA: TGTGCCAGCAGCCCAACCCTGGGAGCGGGAGTTAGGATTGAGCAGTTCTTC

D gene: -
J gene: TRBJ1-1
clone size: many
V gene: TRBV7-9
CDR3 protein: CASSSQSSEAFF
CDR3 DNA: TGTGCCAGCAGCTCTCAGAGCTCCGAAGCTTTCTTT

D gene: -
J gene: TRBJ2-1
clone size: few
V gene: TRBV7-2
CDR3 protein: CASSLAGGFKHEQFF
CDR3 DNA: TGTGCCAGCAGCTTAGCCGGGGGATTTAAGCATGAGCAGTTCTTC

D gene: TRBD1
J gene: TRBJ1-2
clone size: few
V gene: TRBV29-1
CDR3 protein: CSVEDWDRGYDGYTF
CDR3 DNA: TGCAGCGTTGAAGATTGGGACAGGGGTTATGATGGCTACACCTTC

D gene: -
J gene: TRBJ2-5
clone size: -
V gene: TRBV12-3/TRBV12-4
CDR3 protein: CASSFGSLETQYF
CDR3 DNA: TGTGCCAGCAGTTTTGGTAGTCTCGAGACCCAGTACTTC

D gene: TRBD1
J gene: TRBJ1-6
clone size: few
V gene: TRBV29-1
CDR3 protein: CSVQGATGSPLQF
CDR3 DNA: TGCAGCGTACAGGGGGCTACAGGGTCACCCCTCCAATTT

D gene: -
J gene: TRBJ1-1
clone size: few
V gene: TRBV5-1
CDR3 protein: CASSLAIMNTEAFF
CDR3 DNA: TGCGCCAGCAGCTTGGCCATCATGAACACTGAAGCTTTCTTT

D gene: -
J gene: TRBJ2-1
clone size: few
V gene: TRBV3-1
CDR3 protein: CASSQGWARVANEQFF
CDR3 DNA: TGTGCCAGCAGCCAAGGGTGGGCGCGGGTCGCCAATGAGCAGTTCTTC

D gene: -
J gene: TRBJ1-2
clone size: -
V gene: TRBV29-1
CDR3 protein: CSVPRVRRGGGYTF
CDR3 DNA: TGCAGCGTACCGAGAGTCCGCAGGGGCGGTGGCTACACCTTC

D gene: -
J gene: TRBJ1-2
clone size: -
V gene: TRBV5-4
CDR3 protein: CASSLEGSKGRYTF
CDR3 DNA: TGTGCCAGCAGCTTGGAAGGTTCCAAGGGGCGATACACCTTC

D gene: -
J gene: TRBJ2-4
clone size: few
V gene: TRBV2
CDR3 protein: CASFGVAKNIQYF
CDR3 DNA: TGTGCCAGCTTCGGCGTTGCCAAAAACATTCAGTACTTC

D gene: TRBD2
J gene: TRBJ2-1
clone size: -
V gene: TRBV5-4
CDR3 protein: CASSPQISGTYNEQFF
CDR3 DNA: TGTGCCAGCAGCCCCCAAATTAGCGGGACCTACAATGAGCAGTTCTTC

D gene: -
J gene: TRBJ1-6
clone size: few
V gene: TRBV27
CDR3 protein: CASRIDRNYNSPLHF
CDR3 DNA: TGTGCCAGCAGGATCGACAGGAACTATAATTCACCCCTCCACTTT

D gene: -
J gene: TRBJ1-2
clone size: -
V gene: TRBV10-1
CDR3 protein: CASSDRERCYGYTF
CDR3 DNA: TGCGCCAGCAGTGATCGAGAAAGGTGTTATGGCTACACCTTC

D gene: TRBD2
J gene: TRBJ2-2
clone size: few
V gene: TRBV3-1
CDR3 protein: CASSPTSGGAGTGELFF
CDR3 DNA: TGTGCCAGCAGCCCGACTAGCGGGGGGGCCGGAACCGGGGAGCTGTTTTTT

D gene: -
J gene: TRBJ2-2
clone size: -
V gene: TRBV7-8
CDR3 protein: CASSFSSGELFF
CDR3 DNA: TGTGCCAGCAGCTTCAGTAGCGGGGAGCTGTTTTTT

D gene: TRBD1
J gene: TRBJ1-5
clone size: few
V gene: TRBV19
CDR3 protein: CASKYRDRGNQPQHF
CDR3 DNA: TGTGCCAGCAAATACCGGGACAGGGGGAATCAGCCCCAGCATTTT

D gene: -
J gene: TRBJ1-1
clone size: few
V gene: TRBV7-9
CDR3 protein: CASSFWGDEAFF
CDR3 DNA: TGTGCCAGCAGCTTCTGGGGGGATGAAGCTTTCTTT

D gene: -
J gene: TRBJ2-6
clone size: few
V gene: TRBV7-8
CDR3 protein: CASSLKAGSGANVLTF
CDR3 DNA: TGTGCCAGCAGCTTAAAAGCAGGGTCTGGGGCCAACGTCCTGACTTTC

D gene: -
J gene: TRBJ2-2
clone size: -
V gene: TRBV5-4
CDR3 protein: CASSLGRKEAGELFF
CDR3 DNA: TGTGCCAGCAGCTTGGGTAGGAAGGAAGCCGGGGAGCTGTTTTTT

D gene: TRBD2
J gene: TRBJ2-3
clone size: -
V gene: TRBV7-9
CDR3 protein: CASSGRTSTDTQYF
CDR3 DNA: TGTGCCAGCAGCGGCCGGACTAGTACAGATACGCAGTATTTT

D gene: TRBD1
J gene: TRBJ2-7
clone size: few
V gene: TRBV5-1
CDR3 protein: CASSLGTGVLLEQYF
CDR3 DNA: TGCGCCAGCAGCCTAGGGACAGGGGTCCTACTCGAGCAGTACTTC

D gene: -
J gene: TRBJ1-1
clone size: -
V gene: TRBV12-3/TRBV12-4
CDR3 protein: CASRSQVNTEAFF
CDR3 DNA: TGTGCCAGCAGGTCCCAAGTTAACACTGAAGCTTTCTTT

D gene: TRBD2
J gene: TRBJ2-5
clone size: -
V gene: TRBV2
CDR3 protein: CASSEAGPGGGETQYF
CDR3 DNA: TGTGCCAGCAGTGAAGCGGGACCGGGGGGAGGGGAGACCCAGTACTTC

D gene: TRBD1
J gene: TRBJ1-5
clone size: many
V gene: TRBV2
CDR3 protein: CASKGQGRQPQHF
CDR3 DNA: TGTGCCAGCAAGGGACAGGGACGACAGCCCCAGCATTTT

D gene: TRBD2
J gene: TRBJ2-2
clone size: once
V gene: TRBV20-1
CDR3 protein: CSYRPPTSGNTGELFF
CDR3 DNA: TGCAGTTATAGGCCCCCGACTAGCGGGAACACCGGGGAGCTGTTTTTT

D gene: -
J gene: TRBJ1-5
clone size: -
V gene: TRBV7-2
CDR3 protein: CASSLDMGEGQPQHF
CDR3 DNA: TGTGCCAGCAGCTTAGATATGGGGGAGGGGCAGCCCCAGCATTTT

D gene: -
J gene: TRBJ1-1
clone size: -
V gene: TRBV14
CDR3 protein: CASSRWRNTGPADRNTEAFF
CDR3 DNA: TGTGCCAGCAGCCGTTGGAGAAACACAGGCCCGGCGGATAGGAACACTGAAGCTTTCTTT

D gene: TRBD2
J gene: TRBJ2-5
clone size: few
V gene: TRBV29-1
CDR3 protein: CSARRGEQETQYF
CDR3 DNA: TGCAGCGCCCGACGGGGGGAACAAGAGACCCAGTACTTC

D gene: TRBD2
J gene: TRBJ2-7
clone size: few
V gene: TRBV20-1
CDR3 protein: CSGLAGGYEQYF
CDR3 DNA: TGCAGCGGTCTAGCGGGAGGCTACGAGCAGTACTTC

D gene: -
J gene: TRBJ1-4
clone size: -
V gene: TRBV11-2
CDR3 protein: CASSHYDNEKLFF
CDR3 DNA: TGTGCCAGCAGCCATTATGATAATGAAAAACTGTTTTTT

D gene: -
J gene: TRBJ1-3
clone size: -
V gene: TRBV6-5
CDR3 protein: CASSSLGRNTIYF
CDR3 DNA: TGTGCCAGCAGTTCCTTGGGTCGAAACACCATATATTTT

D gene: -
J gene: TRBJ1-1
clone size: few
V gene: TRBV15
CDR3 protein: CATSRGTAADTEAFF
CDR3 DNA: TGTGCCACCAGCAGAGGGACAGCGGCCGACACTGAAGCTTTCTTT

D gene: -
J gene: TRBJ2-3
clone size: -
V gene: TRBV29-1
CDR3 protein: CSVELGPGDTQYF
CDR3 DNA: TGCAGCGTTGAATTGGGCCCCGGAGATACGCAGTATTTT

D gene: TRBD2
J gene: TRBJ2-7
clone size: few
V gene: TRBV20-1
CDR3 protein: CSAGTGTSQGEQYF
CDR3 DNA: TGCAGTGCTGGAACCGGGACTAGTCAAGGCGAGCAGTACTTC

D gene: -
J gene: TRBJ2-5
clone size: few
V gene: TRBV29-1
CDR3 protein: CSVATLVLETQYF
CDR3 DNA: TGCAGCGTTGCTACGTTGGTATTAGAGACCCAGTACTTC

D gene: TRBD2
J gene: TRBJ2-1
clone size: -
V gene: TRBV7-6
CDR3 protein: CASSSRLAGRNEQFF
CDR3 DNA: TGTGCCAGCAGCTCCCGACTAGCGGGACGGAATGAGCAGTTCTTC

D gene: -
J gene: TRBJ1-1
clone size: few
V gene: TRBV6-2/TRBV6-3
CDR3 protein: CASSTPLGAEAFF
CDR3 DNA: TGTGCCAGCAGTACCCCCCTTGGAGCTGAAGCTTTCTTT

D gene: TRBD1
J gene: TRBJ2-5
clone size: -
V gene: TRBV5-4
CDR3 protein: CASSLVGTGGETQYF
CDR3 DNA: TGTGCCAGCAGCTTGGTCGGGACAGGGGGAGAGACCCAGTACTTC

D gene: -
J gene: TRBJ2-3
clone size: few
V gene: TRBV6-5
CDR3 protein: CASSYSTATSDTQYF
CDR3 DNA: TGTGCCAGCAGTTACTCGACCGCTACTTCAGATACGCAGTATTTT

D gene: TRBD1
J gene: TRBJ1-2
clone size: -
V gene: TRBV4-1
CDR3 protein: CASSLEFGDRSLF
CDR3 DNA: TGCGCCAGCAGCCTAGAATTTGGGGACAGATCCCTCTTC

D gene: -
J gene: TRBJ1-3
clone size: few
V gene: TRBV18
CDR3 protein: CASSPSGTSGNTIYF
CDR3 DNA: TGTGCCAGCTCACCTTCCGGGACCTCTGGAAACACCATATATTTT

D gene: TRBD1
J gene: TRBJ2-1
clone size: -
V gene: TRBV18
CDR3 protein: CASSPSTGTGSFNEQFF
CDR3 DNA: TGTGCCAGCTCACCATCCACCGGGACAGGGAGCTTCAATGAGCAGTTCTTC

D gene: -
J gene: TRBJ2-5
clone size: few
V gene: TRBV7-2
CDR3 protein: CASRHGSQETQYF
CDR3 DNA: TGTGCCAGCAGACATGGGAGCCAAGAGACCCAGTACTTC

D gene: -
J gene: TRBJ1-1
clone size: -
V gene: TRBV19
CDR3 protein: CASTLGNLNTEAFF
CDR3 DNA: TGTGCCAGTACACTAGGGAATTTGAACACTGAAGCTTTCTTT

D gene: -
J gene: TRBJ2-1
clone size: -
V gene: TRBV20-1
CDR3 protein: CSARSTYNEQFF
CDR3 DNA: TGCAGCGCTAGGTCCACGTACAATGAGCAGTTCTTC

D gene: -
J gene: TRBJ1-2
clone size: -
V gene: TRBV4-3
CDR3 protein: CASRPGANYGYTF
CDR3 DNA: TGCGCCAGCAGGCCAGGGGCGAACTATGGCTACACCTTC

D gene: -
J gene: TRBJ1-1
clone size: few
V gene: TRBV5-6
CDR3 protein: CASSFSPGGLNTEAFF
CDR3 DNA: TGTGCCAGCAGCTTCAGTCCGGGGGGCCTGAACACTGAAGCTTTCTTT

D gene: TRBD1
J gene: TRBJ2-7
clone size: -
V gene: TRBV7-8
CDR3 protein: CASSRYLSTIGTGRKYEQYF
CDR3 DNA: TGTGCCAGCAGCCGGTACCTTTCCACCATCGGGACAGGGAGGAAATACGAGCAGTACTTC

D gene: TRBD1
J gene: TRBJ1-4
clone size: many
V gene: TRBV29-1
CDR3 protein: CSVVTGGNEKLFF
CDR3 DNA: TGCAGCGTTGTAACAGGGGGAAATGAAAAACTGTTTTTT

D gene: -
J gene: TRBJ1-1
clone size: -
V gene: TRBV4-2
CDR3 protein: CASSQDTGAREKAFF
CDR3 DNA: TGTGCCAGCAGCCAAGATACGGGGGCGAGGGAAAAAGCTTTCTTT

D gene: TRBD2
J gene: TRBJ2-7
clone size: -
V gene: TRBV10-3
CDR3 protein: CAISDPPSGPDHEQYF
CDR3 DNA: TGTGCCATCAGTGACCCTCCTAGCGGACCGGACCACGAGCAGTACTTC

D gene: -
J gene: TRBJ1-2
clone size: -
V gene: TRBV19
CDR3 protein: CASGTTGTSNYGYTF
CDR3 DNA: TGTGCCAGTGGAACTACAGGGACCTCTAACTATGGCTACACCTTC

D gene: -
J gene: TRBJ1-2
clone size: -
V gene: TRBV24-1
CDR3 protein: CATSAGAGANYGYTF
CDR3 DNA: TGTGCCACCAGTGCCGGTGCAGGGGCTAACTATGGCTACACCTTC